This paragraph covers one T cell receptor beta chain sequence. Its specific antigen is unknown. Nothing much larger sits one base from this clone, and base qualities are not available. Healthy HIV-negative adults with no recently reported acute infections or vaccinations were included as donors. Every donor was a Caucasian adult living in Nashville, Tennessee, USA. CD4+ T cells were enriched by magnetic negative selection; naive cells were then positively selected on CD45RA, and the negative fraction formed the memory subset. Blood was collected by leukapheresis, and PBMCs were isolated by Ficoll-Histopaque density gradient centrifugation and then cryopreserved in liquid nitrogen vapor phase. Analytical flow cytometry was used to check the purity and quantity of every magnetically sorted T cell population. Each sorted fraction had its genomic DNA isolated and then quantified by UV absorbance on a Nanodrop 2000c.

This record belongs to a study of shared clonotypes between healthy human individuals (dated by TCRdb to 2020 to 2021). Notes on the research overall: A few men and two women, aged 18 to 49 years, made up the cohort. For each donor, three plates each were used for CD4 naive and CD4 memory, two plates were used for CD8 naive, and one plate was used for CD8 memory. To estimate repertoire size and how much clonotype sharing occurs between individuals, the study deeply sequenced the blood TCR repertoires of several healthy adults. To increase sequencing depth and limit assay-specific biases, different laboratories used diverse techniques to prepare libraries and sequence TCR repertoires. Leukapheresis yielded between about 0.94 and 8.9 billion PBMCs per donor.

The V end loses 1 base and the J end loses 7 bases, and a stretch of 4 bases separates them. Reading the germline V gene gives CDR1 MDHEN and CDR2 SYDVKM. Its CDR3 holds 12 amino acids, cysteine through phenylalanine. Of all the DNA, just the CDR3 is kept, 36 bases in frame from base 1. Broad study findings and their caveats: Incomplete sequencing was indicated by rarefaction of sorted-subset datasets, despite the large sequencing depth. Pairwise subsampling led to the expectation that sequencing depth would affect the degree of clonotype sharing among donors. Compared with non-shared clonotypes, the clonotypes found in all four sorted-subset donors had higher generation probabilities. Naive subsets generally had larger estimated clonotype richness than memory subsets did. Sampling was restricted to blood, and TCR repertoires in tissue are likely to differ from TCR repertoires in blood. Across several donors, around 5% of naive CD4, 3% to 4% of naive CD8, 2.3% of memory CD4, and approximately 0.4% of memory CD8 clonotypes were shared. Because the study included a small number of donors, the genetic and exposure-history diversity represented was limited.

TCR CDR3 regions were amplified from genomic DNA by multiplex PCR using the deep immunoSEQ assay. Extracted genomic DNA from each cell subset was spread evenly across all wells of several immunoSEQ 96-well plates, with each plate serving as a replicate. For sorted subsets, 200 to 250 ng of genomic DNA, equivalent to roughly 30,000 T cell genomes, went into each replicate PCR. Purified libraries were quantified with a Qubit 3.0 fluorometer, sized on a Bioanalyzer 2100, and re-quantified with the KAPA Library Quantification kit. Every immunoSEQ 96-well plate was sequenced on a dedicated single-read 150-cycle Illumina NextSeq 550 flow cell. Per the original workflow: Because the immunoSEQ output included only junctional sequences and no quality scores, the filtering could not be the same as the filtering used for full-length reads. To assign V/J genes and CDR3, sequences were annotated against IMGT germline references using PyIR, a Python wrapper for IgBLAST v1.9. Reads were filtered out if the reads had weak V/J assignments (E-value above 1e-6), no CDR3, stop codons, out-of-frame junctions, or ambiguous translated residues. V3J clonotypes were defined as sequences sharing an identical inferred V gene, J gene, and CDR3 amino acid sequence. Percentage overlap between repertoires was computed as shared unique clonotypes divided by the size of the smaller repertoire. Three approaches were used to assess repertoire richness: RTK rarefaction, the Chao1 estimator, and Recon v2.1 estimates of unobserved clonotypes. Generation probabilities were computed with OLGA for all TCRbeta clonotypes obtained by the gDNA method from several donors. TCRdb re-hosts the immuneACCESS table, in-frame sequences only. Its copies lack some clones; in the studies checked, an unresolved V gene accounts for under half of them, and the cause for the rest is not known. D and trimming come from the DNA, and the V and J calls and clone size come from that table. The sample data list fewer than 1.8 million clones, and 97% to 99% of these were observed just once. Of the sample, 0.36% is held by the ten largest clones.

Recombination linked TRBV28 to TRBJ2-2; the D gene cannot be resolved reliably. Input material: naive CD4+ T cells sorted from blood. The sample's cell subset or site label, decoded: CD45RA+ positively selected. The TCR was taken from a man in his thirties or forties in good health. Read as DNA, the sequence is TGTGCCAGCAGTTTATTGGTCGGGGAGCTGTTTTTT. This sequence encodes CASSLLVGELFF.